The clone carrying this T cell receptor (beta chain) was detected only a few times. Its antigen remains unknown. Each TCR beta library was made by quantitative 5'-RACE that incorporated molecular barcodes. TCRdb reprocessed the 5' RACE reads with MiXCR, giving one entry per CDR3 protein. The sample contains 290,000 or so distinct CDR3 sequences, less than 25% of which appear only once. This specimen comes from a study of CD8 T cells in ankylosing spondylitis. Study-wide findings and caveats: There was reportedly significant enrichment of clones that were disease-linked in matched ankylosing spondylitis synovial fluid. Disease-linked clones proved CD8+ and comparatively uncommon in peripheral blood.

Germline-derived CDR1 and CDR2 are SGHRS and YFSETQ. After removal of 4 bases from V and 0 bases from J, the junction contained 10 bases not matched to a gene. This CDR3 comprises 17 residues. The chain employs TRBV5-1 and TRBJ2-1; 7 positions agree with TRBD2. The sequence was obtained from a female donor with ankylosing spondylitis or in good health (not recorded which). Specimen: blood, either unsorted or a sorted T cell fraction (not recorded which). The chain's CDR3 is CASSQSLLANSYNEQFF. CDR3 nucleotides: TGCGCCAGCAGCCAGTCCTTACTAGCGAACTCCTACAATGAGCAGTTCTTC.